The source of this T cell receptor beta chain is a study of blood T cell repertoires in COVID-19. Study summary: Sites in the United States, Italy and Spain provided acute and convalescent COVID-19 samples. PBMCs, B-cell-depleted T cells, or T cells provided the cDNA or gDNA that made up the material.

As handled by the study authors: Using reference gene primer amplification, nucleated cell counts were estimated. Profiling relied on immunoSEQ multiplex PCR, and the TCRdb table lists in-frame clones only, not all of them. The V and J calls and the clone size are those of that table, but D and trimming were determined from the DNA. The table lists 100,000 or so clones, 85% of them singletons. V shed 1 base and J shed 0 bases, with 13 bases lying between them. The CDR3 runs to 17 residues. From germline, CDR1 is LGHNA and CDR2 YNFKEQ. V gene TRBV4-2 combines with J gene TRBJ1-5; D gene unclear. This receptor was identified in a man in his fifties with acute or convalescent COVID-19. What was sequenced was peripheral blood. The CDR3 bases are TGTGCCAGCAGCCAAGCTCTCCTCGGGATTAGCAATCAGCCCCAGCATTTT. Amino acids: CASSQALLGISNQPQHF.